This passage covers 18 T cell receptor beta chains from one sample sequenced in a study of early T cells in non-severe SARS-CoV-2 infection. TCRdb analysed the 5' RACE reads with MiXCR anew, one entry per CDR3 protein. The sample shows tens of thousands of distinct CDR3 sequences, around 13% of them seen only once. Sequencing input: whole blood. Receptors originate from an adult who was a healthcare worker with PCR-confirmed SARS-CoV-2 infection or an uninfected control (not recorded which).

The chain combines TRBV30 with TRBJ1-5, with D unclear. CDR3 length equals 12 residues. V was cut by 2 bases and J by 2 bases, with 4 bases left in between. Per the germline V gene, CDR1 is GTSNPN and CDR2 is SVGIG (reference sequence). The CDR3 here is CAWSNGNQPQHF. The CDR3 DNA sequence: TGTGCCTGGAGTAACGGCAATCAGCCCCAGCATTTT. Full variable domain (remainder filled in from reference TRBV30 and TRBJ1-5): SQTIHQWPATLVQPVGSPLSLECTVEGTSNPNLYWYRQAAGRGLQLLFYSVGIGQISSEVPQNLSASRPQDRQFILSSKKLLLSDSGFYLCAWSNGNQPQHFGDGTRLSIL.

This clonotype has only a few counts. CDR3 amino acids: CASSFSGAMGYF. The DNA for the CDR3 is TGTGCCAGCAGCTTCAGCGGGGCTATGGGGTACTTC. The chain is built from TRBV6-2 or TRBV6-3 and TRBJ2-7, with TRBD2 matching over 7 bases. CDR3 length: 12 amino acids. The junction had 11 bases not matched to a gene; V was cut back by 6 bases and J by 12 bases. The germline CDR1 and CDR2 sequences are MNHEY and SVGEGT.

The V and J genes are TRBV29-1 and TRBJ2-3, with 16 bases matching TRBD2. V was clipped by 6 bases and J by 4 bases; unmatched bases: 4. The CDR3 has 15 residues. The germline V gene encodes CDR1 SQVTM and CDR2 ANQGSEA. The CDR3 sequence is CSVGTSGRAADTQYF. The CDR3 nucleotides read TGCAGCGTCGGGACTAGCGGGAGGGCCGCAGATACGCAGTATTTT.

This clonotype was seen repeatedly, ten times or more. V usage is TRBV20-1 and J usage is TRBJ1-6; 9 positions agree with TRBD1. Germline values: CDR1 DFQATT, CDR2 SNEGSKA (reference sequence). Trimming cost V 6 bases and J 9 bases; bases outside gene matches: 15. This CDR3 region has 16 residues. CDR3 residues: CSAYRDRVFPISPLHF. DNA of the CDR3: TGCAGTGCCTACCGGGACAGGGTTTTCCCTATTTCACCCCTCCACTTT.

The J gene is TRBJ2-2, the V gene TRBV4-1, with TRBD1 matching 9 bases. The CDR3 covers 18 residues. Germline CDR1 reads MGHRA; CDR2 reads YSYEKL. Trimming took 3 bases from V and 3 from J; bases not matched to a gene: 11. The CDR3 spells CASSQQHSGTGYTGELFF. The CDR3 region has the DNA TGCGCCAGCAGCCAGCAACACTCCGGGACAGGGTACACCGGGGAGCTGTTTTTT.

The chain has TRBV20-1 and TRBJ2-7, with D unclear. Trimming removed 5 bases from V and 4 bases from J, with 18 bases in between. CDR1 is DFQATT, CDR2 SNEGSKA, per germline (reference sequence). This CDR3 has 14 amino acids. The CDR3 reads CSAVRRLGIYEQYF. CDR3 sequence (DNA): TGCAGTGCTGTCCGTAGGTTAGGGATTTACGAGCAGTACTTC.

This clonotype was counted a few times. The gene calls are TRBV5-5 and TRBJ1-2, with D perhaps TRBD1 (6 bases). The CDR3 has 13 residues. Germline-derived CDR1 and CDR2 are SGHKS and YYEKEE (reference sequence). V was clipped by 0 bases and J by 8 bases, with 11 bases between them. CDR3 protein: CASSLGPGDGYTF. Here the CDR3 DNA reads TGTGCCAGCAGCTTGGGGCCAGGGGACGGCTACACCTTC.

This clonotype was seen a few times. The rearrangement joins TRBV6-5 to TRBJ2-1; 11 nucleotides match TRBD2. CDR3 length: 15 residues. Germline V gene data show CDR1 as MNHEY and CDR2 as SVGAGI. The V and J ends lost 5 bases and 4 bases, in that order; junction bases with no gene match: 4. CDR3 amino acids: CASSPGTSGYNEQFF. DNA for the CDR3: TGTGCCAGCAGTCCGGGGACTAGCGGATACAATGAGCAGTTCTTC.

This clonotype was recorded a few times. This chain connects TRBV28 to TRBJ2-7; no reliable D call. Germline V lookup: CDR1 MDHEN, CDR2 SYDVKM. The CDR3 is made up of 12 amino acids. The V gene lost 2 bases and the J gene lost 6 bases, with 8 bases spanning the gap. The CDR3 is CASSLGLSEQYF. CDR3 sequence (DNA): TGTGCCAGCAGTTTAGGGCTCTCCGAGCAGTACTTC.

The chain recombines TRBV7-2 with TRBJ2-1; TRBD2 aligns across 11 bases. The CDR3 is made up of 16 amino acids. The germline V gene has CDR1 SGHTA and CDR2 FQGNSA. The V gene end was trimmed by 6 bases and the J gene end by 7 bases; junction bases not matched to a gene: 11. CDR3: CASRPIAGGPINEQFF. The CDR3 DNA follows: TGTGCCAGCAGACCTATAGCGGGAGGGCCTATTAATGAGCAGTTCTTC.

The CDR3 sequence is CASSRGLAGTGELFF. The CDR3 DNA reads as TGTGCCAGCAGCCGGGGACTAGCGGGAACAGGGGAGCTGTTTTTT. The V call is TRBV7-2, the J call TRBJ2-2; 13 bases align to TRBD2. The trim removed 5 bases at V and 8 bases at J, leaving 5 bases unmatched. The CDR3 is 15 amino acids. The germline V gene encodes CDR1 SGHTA and CDR2 FQGNSA.

This clonotype was seen repeatedly, ten times or more. The V call is TRBV27, the J call TRBJ2-2, with 7 bases that match TRBD1. V shed 1 base and J 1 base; nucleotides not matched to a gene: 3. Germline CDR1 MNHEY, CDR2 SMNVEV (reference sequence). The CDR3 is 16 amino acids. In DNA form, the CDR3 reads TGTGCCAGCAGTTTATTCGGGACAGTGAACACCGGGGAGCTGTTTTTT. Protein product: CASSLFGTVNTGELFF.

This clonotype was counted at least ten times. This sequence joins TRBV7-2 and TRBJ1-6; the D is unclear. Germline V gene sequence: CDR1 SGHTA, CDR2 FQGNSA. The CDR3 extends over 16 amino acids. Trimming removed 1 base from V and 4 bases from J, with 11 bases in between. The chain's CDR3 is CASSLVSQAYNSPLHF. Written as DNA, the CDR3 is TGTGCCAGCAGCTTAGTGTCGCAGGCGTATAATTCACCCCTCCACTTT.

Regarding this clonotype: With a much larger clone just one base away, this may be a read error. The chain is built from TRBV29-1 and TRBJ2-1; 7 bases fit TRBD1. V lost 5 bases and J lost 5; bases outside the gene matches: 12. This CDR3 comprises 15 residues. Germline V gene lookup returns CDR1 SQVTM and CDR2 ANQGSEA. The CDR3 is CSVYPHQTGDNEQFF. In DNA form, the CDR3 reads TGCAGCGTTTATCCCCACCAAACAGGGGACAATGAGCAGTTCTTC.

This clonotype appeared many times. The chain recombines TRBV4-1 with TRBJ2-1; D gene uncertain. The CDR3 runs to 16 residues. CDR1 MGHRA and CDR2 YSYEKL come from the germline V gene. V lost 3 bases to trimming and J lost 4 bases, with 16 bases between them. The CDR3 DNA reads as TGCGCCAGCAGCCAGGTTGATATCATACAGTACAATGAGCAGTTCTTC. Translated, it gives CASSQVDIIQYNEQFF.

This clonotype was detected ten times or more. This rearrangement joins TRBV6-2 or TRBV6-3 to TRBJ1-1; no clear D. V lost 4 bases to trimming and J lost 3 bases, with 3 bases between them. Germline assignment: CDR1 MNHEY and CDR2 SVGEGT. The CDR3 contains 11 residues. The CDR3 region has the DNA TGTGCCAGCAGTTCCTACACTGAAGCTTTCTTT. This sequence encodes CASSSYTEAFF.

The rearrangement links TRBV3-1 to TRBJ1-1; possible D gene TRBD1, 5 bases. Germline CDR1 reads LGHDT; CDR2 reads YNNKEL (reference sequence). The CDR3 totals 14 residues. Trimming took 6 bases from V and 4 from J, leaving 15 bases between them. In DNA, the CDR3 is TGTGCCAGCAGTTCCTTCTCGGGGGGCACTGAAGCTTTCTTT. Amino acid sequence: CASSSFSGGTEAFF. The full variable domain, completed using reference TRBV3-1 and TRBJ1-1, is DTAVSQTPKYLVTQMGNDKSIKCEQNLGHDTMYWYKQDSKKFLKIMFSYNNKELIINETVPNRFSPKSPDKAHLNLHINSLELGDSAVYFCASSSFSGGTEAFFGQGTRLTVV.

This clonotype has a handful of counts. This chain uses TRBV6-2 or TRBV6-3 with TRBJ2-5; no clear D gene. Germline V gene sequence: CDR1 MNHEY, CDR2 SVGEGT. Trimming pared 3 bases from V and 5 bases from J, leaving 13 bases between. The CDR3 loop spans 14 amino acids. The CDR3 DNA follows: TGTGCCAGCAGTTATAGGCAATGGGCGGAGACCCAGTACTTC. It specifies CASSYRQWAETQYF.